This is a list of T cell receptor beta chains from one sample in a study of early T cells in non-severe SARS-CoV-2 infection. TCRdb processed the 5' RACE reads anew with MiXCR; each CDR3 protein has one entry. The sample shows more than 90,000 distinct CDR3 sequences, 11% of them seen only once. The sequencing sample was made of whole blood. Every receptor here comes from an adult who was a healthcare worker with PCR-confirmed SARS-CoV-2 infection or an uninfected control (not recorded which). CDR3s include the opening cysteine and the closing phenylalanine or tryptophan. Fields, in order: J gene, V gene, CDR3 protein.

TRBJ2-2	TRBV7-2	CASRLAGGPSTGELFF
TRBJ2-1	TRBV12-5	CASGEQGRGEQFF
TRBJ1-6	TRBV2	CASRTDFYNSPLHF
TRBJ1-5	TRBV9	CASSVEADDRPQHF
TRBJ2-1	TRBV10-3	CAIGAGRNEQFF
TRBJ2-1	TRBV6-2/TRBV6-3	CASSYRGLAVNEQFF
TRBJ1-2	TRBV12-3/TRBV12-4	CASRETGYRGYTF
TRBJ1-2	TRBV21-1	CASRPSHGYTF
TRBJ2-7	TRBV4-1	CASSQHFGQGSSYEQYF
TRBJ2-7	TRBV7-9	CASSFGTVPYEQYF
TRBJ2-7	TRBV11-2	CASSLLAGGHEQYF
TRBJ2-7	TRBV20-1	CSAENRESYEQYF
TRBJ2-2	TRBV2	CASSERIGELFF
TRBJ2-1	TRBV20-1	CSAGSGGAYNEQFF
TRBJ2-1	TRBV10-1	CASLEARPRGSYNEQFF
TRBJ2-5	TRBV28	CASSFAGQETQYF
TRBJ2-4	TRBV5-1	CASSPEAKNIQYF
TRBJ2-3	TRBV29-1	CSVEDRALTDTQYF
TRBJ2-7	TRBV6-1	CASKQLAGEPYEQYF
TRBJ2-3	TRBV18	CASSPGWTDTQYF
TRBJ1-1	TRBV11-2	CASSLVPQGYTEAFF
TRBJ1-3	TRBV6-6	CATGRVLSGNTIYF
TRBJ2-2	TRBV9	CASSVSWEPTGELFF
TRBJ2-4	TRBV6-1	CASSVRQGQNIQYF
TRBJ2-3	TRBV28	CASSLSAGGGTQYF
TRBJ2-1	TRBV2	CASSEVRTSGGKQFF
TRBJ2-5	TRBV19	CASSPRTVRETQYF
TRBJ2-1	TRBV11-1	CASSLEAGVTYNEQFF
TRBJ1-2	TRBV12-3/TRBV12-4	CASSLRGSMDTF
TRBJ1-1	TRBV29-1	CSVVVRGMNTEAFF
TRBJ2-2	TRBV7-7	CASSSATPAPTGELFF
TRBJ2-5	TRBV29-1	CSGLTGSETQYF
TRBJ1-2	TRBV28	CASSHGTSWGYTF
TRBJ1-2	TRBV7-6	CASSPEQGVRGYGYTF
TRBJ2-1	TRBV4-1	CASSPLAGGREQFF
TRBJ1-1	TRBV12-3/TRBV12-4	CASMVSSEAFF
TRBJ2-1	TRBV19	CASSSLAPASEQFF
TRBJ2-1	TRBV29-1	CSVGGERTGGYNEQFF
TRBJ1-1	TRBV5-1	CASSLWDGTEAFF
TRBJ2-7	TRBV3-1	CASSTRQGAYEQYF
TRBJ2-3	TRBV5-1	CASSLPFPSGGAPDTQYF
TRBJ2-7	TRBV24-1	CATGGSTYEQYF
TRBJ2-3	TRBV4-1	CASKLFSGASTDTQYF
TRBJ2-3	TRBV29-1	CSVGVADTQYF
TRBJ2-5	TRBV9	CASSVGGAGETQYF